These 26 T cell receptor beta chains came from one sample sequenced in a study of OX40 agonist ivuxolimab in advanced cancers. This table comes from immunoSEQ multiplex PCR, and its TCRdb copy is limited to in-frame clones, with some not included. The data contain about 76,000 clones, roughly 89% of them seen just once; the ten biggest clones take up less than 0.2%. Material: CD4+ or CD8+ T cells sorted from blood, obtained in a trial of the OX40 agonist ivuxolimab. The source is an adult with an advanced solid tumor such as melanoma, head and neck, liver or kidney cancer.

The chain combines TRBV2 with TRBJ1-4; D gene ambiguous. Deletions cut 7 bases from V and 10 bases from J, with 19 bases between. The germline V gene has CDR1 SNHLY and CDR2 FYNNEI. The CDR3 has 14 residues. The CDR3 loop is CASTLSEGRGKLFF. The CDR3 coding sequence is TGTGCCAGCACTCTTTCAGAGGGCCGGGGAAAACTGTTTTTT.

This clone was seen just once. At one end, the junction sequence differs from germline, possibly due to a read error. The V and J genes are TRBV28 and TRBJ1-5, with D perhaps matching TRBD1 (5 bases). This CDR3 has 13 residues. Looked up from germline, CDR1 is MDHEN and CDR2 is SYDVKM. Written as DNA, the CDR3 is TGTGCAAGCATCCCGGACACCTATCAGCCCCAGCATTTT. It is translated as CASIPDTYQPQHF.

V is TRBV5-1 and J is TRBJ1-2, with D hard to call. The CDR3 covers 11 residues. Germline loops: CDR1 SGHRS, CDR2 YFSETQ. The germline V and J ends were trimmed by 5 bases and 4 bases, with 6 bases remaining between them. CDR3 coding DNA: TGCGCCAGCAGGGCATCCTATGGCTACACCTTC. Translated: CASRASYGYTF.

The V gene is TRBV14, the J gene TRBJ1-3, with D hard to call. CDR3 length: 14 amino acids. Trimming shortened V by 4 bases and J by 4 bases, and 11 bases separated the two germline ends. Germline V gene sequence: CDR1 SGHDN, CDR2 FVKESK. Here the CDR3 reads CASSPRRSGNTIYF. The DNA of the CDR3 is TGTGCCAGCAGCCCGCGCCGATCAGGAAACACCATATATTTT.

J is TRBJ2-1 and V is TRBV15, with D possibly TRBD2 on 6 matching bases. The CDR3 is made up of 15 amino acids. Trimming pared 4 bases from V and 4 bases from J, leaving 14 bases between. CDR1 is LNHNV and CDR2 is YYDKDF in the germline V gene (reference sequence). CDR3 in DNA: TGTGCCACCAGCACCGAGGATGGGGGGTACAATGAGCAGTTCTTC. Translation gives CATSTEDGGYNEQFF.

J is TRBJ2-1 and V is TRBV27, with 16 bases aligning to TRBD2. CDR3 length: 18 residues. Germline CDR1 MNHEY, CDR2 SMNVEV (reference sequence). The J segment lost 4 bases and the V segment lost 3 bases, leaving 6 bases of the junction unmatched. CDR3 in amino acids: CASSLGTSGRAFYNEQFF. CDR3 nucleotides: TGTGCCAGCAGTTTGGGGACTAGCGGGAGGGCCTTTTACAATGAGCAGTTCTTC.

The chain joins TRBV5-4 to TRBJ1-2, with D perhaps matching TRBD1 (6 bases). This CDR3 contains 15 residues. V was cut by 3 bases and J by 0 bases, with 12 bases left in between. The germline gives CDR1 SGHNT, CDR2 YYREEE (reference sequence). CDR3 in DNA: TGTGCCAGCAGCTCGGACAGCCATACTAACTATGGCTACACCTTC. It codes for CASSSDSHTNYGYTF.

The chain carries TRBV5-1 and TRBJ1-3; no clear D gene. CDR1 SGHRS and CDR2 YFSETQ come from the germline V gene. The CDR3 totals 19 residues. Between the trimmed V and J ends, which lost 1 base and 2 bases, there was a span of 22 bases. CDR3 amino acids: CASSLLGSGRIGAGNTIYF. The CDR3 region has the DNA TGCGCCAGCAGCTTGTTGGGGTCCGGTAGGATCGGGGCTGGAAACACCATATATTTT.

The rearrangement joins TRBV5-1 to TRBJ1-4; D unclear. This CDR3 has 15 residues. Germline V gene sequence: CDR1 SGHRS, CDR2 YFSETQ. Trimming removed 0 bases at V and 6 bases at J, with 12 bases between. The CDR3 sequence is CASSLGQAWDEKLFF. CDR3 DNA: TGCGCCAGCAGCTTGGGGCAGGCTTGGGATGAAAAACTGTTTTTT.

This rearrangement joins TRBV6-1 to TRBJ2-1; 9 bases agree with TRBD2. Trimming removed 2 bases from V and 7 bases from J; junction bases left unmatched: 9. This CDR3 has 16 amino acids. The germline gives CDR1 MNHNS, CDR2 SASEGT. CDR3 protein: CASSELWAGGANEQFF. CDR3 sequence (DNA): TGTGCCAGCAGTGAACTCTGGGCGGGGGGGGCGAATGAGCAGTTCTTC.

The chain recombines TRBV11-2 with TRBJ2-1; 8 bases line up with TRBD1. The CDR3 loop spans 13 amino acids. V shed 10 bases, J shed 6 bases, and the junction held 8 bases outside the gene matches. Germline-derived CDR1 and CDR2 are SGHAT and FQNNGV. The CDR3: CATGQGNPNEQFF. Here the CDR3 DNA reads TGTGCCACCGGACAGGGAAATCCCAATGAGCAGTTCTTC.

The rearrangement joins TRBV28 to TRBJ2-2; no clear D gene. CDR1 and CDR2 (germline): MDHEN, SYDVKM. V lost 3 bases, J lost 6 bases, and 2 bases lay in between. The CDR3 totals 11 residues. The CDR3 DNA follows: TGTGCCAGCAGTTTGGCCGGGGAGCTGTTTTTT. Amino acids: CASSLAGELFF.

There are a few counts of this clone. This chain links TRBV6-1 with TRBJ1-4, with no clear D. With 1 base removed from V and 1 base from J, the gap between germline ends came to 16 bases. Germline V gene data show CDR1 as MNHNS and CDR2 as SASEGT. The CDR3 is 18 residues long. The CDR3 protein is CASSEVYFRTKTNEKLFF. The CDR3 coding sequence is TGTGCCAGCAGTGAAGTCTATTTTAGGACTAAAACTAATGAAAAACTGTTTTTT.

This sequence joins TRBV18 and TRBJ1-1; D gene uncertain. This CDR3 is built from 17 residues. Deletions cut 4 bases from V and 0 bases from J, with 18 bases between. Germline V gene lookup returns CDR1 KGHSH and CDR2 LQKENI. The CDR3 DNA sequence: TGTGCCAGCTCACAGGCAATCGGGCATTCCATGAACACTGAAGCTTTCTTT. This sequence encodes CASSQAIGHSMNTEAFF.

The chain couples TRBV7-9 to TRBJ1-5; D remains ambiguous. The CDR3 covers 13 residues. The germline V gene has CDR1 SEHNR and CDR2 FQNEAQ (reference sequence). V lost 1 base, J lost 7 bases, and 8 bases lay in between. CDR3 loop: CASSLDARQPQHF. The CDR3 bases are TGTGCCAGCAGCTTAGACGCGAGGCAGCCCCAGCATTTT.

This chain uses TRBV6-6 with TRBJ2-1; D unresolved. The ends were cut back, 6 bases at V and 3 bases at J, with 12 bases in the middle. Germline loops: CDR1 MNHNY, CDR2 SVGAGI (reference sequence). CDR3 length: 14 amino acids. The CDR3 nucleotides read TGTGCCAGCAGAGAATCCAGACACTACAATGAGCAGTTCTTC. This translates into CASRESRHYNEQFF.

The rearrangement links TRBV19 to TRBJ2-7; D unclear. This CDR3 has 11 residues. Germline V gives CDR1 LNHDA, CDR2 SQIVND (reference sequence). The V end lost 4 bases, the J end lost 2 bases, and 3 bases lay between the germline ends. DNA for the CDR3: TGTGCCAGTAGTAATACCTACGAGCAGTACTTC. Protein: CASSNTYEQYF.

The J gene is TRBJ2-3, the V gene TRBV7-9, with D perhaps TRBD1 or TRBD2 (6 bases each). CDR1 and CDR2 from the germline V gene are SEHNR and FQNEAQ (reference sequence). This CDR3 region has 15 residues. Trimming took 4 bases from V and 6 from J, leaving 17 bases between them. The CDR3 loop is CASSYVPQGGDTQYF. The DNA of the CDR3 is TGTGCCAGCAGCTACGTTCCCCAAGGGGGGGATACGCAGTATTTT.

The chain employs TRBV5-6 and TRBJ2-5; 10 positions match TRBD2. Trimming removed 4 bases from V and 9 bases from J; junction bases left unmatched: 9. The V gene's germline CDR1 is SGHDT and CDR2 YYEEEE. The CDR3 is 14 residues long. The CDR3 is CASSLPSGGGAQYF. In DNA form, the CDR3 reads TGTGCCAGCAGCCTCCCTAGCGGGGGTGGGGCCCAGTACTTC.

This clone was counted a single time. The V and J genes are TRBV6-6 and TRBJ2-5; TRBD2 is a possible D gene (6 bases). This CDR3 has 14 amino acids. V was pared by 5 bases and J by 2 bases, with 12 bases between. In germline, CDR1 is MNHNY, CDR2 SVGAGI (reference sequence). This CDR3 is CASSPRRGQETQYF. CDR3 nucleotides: TGTGCCAGCAGTCCCAGGCGGGGACAAGAGACCCAGTACTTC.

The CDR3 DNA follows: TGTGCCAGCAGTTACTCCCCAGGGGCCCCCTACGAGCAGTACTTC. This sequence encodes CASSYSPGAPYEQYF. The rearrangement links TRBV6-5 to TRBJ2-7; maybe TRBD1 (6 bases). V lost 0 bases, J lost 2 bases, and 11 bases lay in between. The germline V gene has CDR1 MNHEY and CDR2 SVGAGI. CDR3 length: 15 residues.

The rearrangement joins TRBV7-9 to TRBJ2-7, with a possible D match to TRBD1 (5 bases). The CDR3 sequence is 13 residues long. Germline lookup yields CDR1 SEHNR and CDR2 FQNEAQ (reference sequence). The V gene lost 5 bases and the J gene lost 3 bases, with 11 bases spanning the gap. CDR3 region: CASSRTGVYEQYV. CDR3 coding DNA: TGTGCCAGCAGCCGCACAGGAGTCTACGAGCAGTACGTC.

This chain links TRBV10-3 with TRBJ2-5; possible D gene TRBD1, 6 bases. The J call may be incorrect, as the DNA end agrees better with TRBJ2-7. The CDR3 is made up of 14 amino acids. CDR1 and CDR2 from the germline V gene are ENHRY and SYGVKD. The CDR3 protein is CASRETGVESEQYF. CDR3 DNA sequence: TGTGCCAGCCGAGAGACAGGAGTCGAATCCGAGCAGTACTTC.

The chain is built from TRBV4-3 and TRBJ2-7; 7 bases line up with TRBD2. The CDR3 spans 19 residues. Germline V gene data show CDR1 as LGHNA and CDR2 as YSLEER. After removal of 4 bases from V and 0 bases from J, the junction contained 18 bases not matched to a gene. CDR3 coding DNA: TGCGCCAGCAGCCGCCAGTTCGGGTTAGCGCGGGGGAGCTCCTACGAGCAGTACTTC. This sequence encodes CASSRQFGLARGSSYEQYF.

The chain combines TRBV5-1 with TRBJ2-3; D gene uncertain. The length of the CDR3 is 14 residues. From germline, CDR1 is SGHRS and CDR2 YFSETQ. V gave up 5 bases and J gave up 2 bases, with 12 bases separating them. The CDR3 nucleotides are TGCGCCAGCAGAAGTCGGACCTCCACAGATACGCAGTATTTT. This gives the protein CASRSRTSTDTQYF. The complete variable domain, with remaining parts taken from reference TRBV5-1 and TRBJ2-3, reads KAGVTQTPRYLIKTRGQQVTLSCSPISGHRSVSWYQQTPGQGLQFLFEYFSETQRNKGNFPGRFSGRQFSNSRSEMNVSTLELGDSALYLCASRSRTSTDTQYFGPGTRLTVL.

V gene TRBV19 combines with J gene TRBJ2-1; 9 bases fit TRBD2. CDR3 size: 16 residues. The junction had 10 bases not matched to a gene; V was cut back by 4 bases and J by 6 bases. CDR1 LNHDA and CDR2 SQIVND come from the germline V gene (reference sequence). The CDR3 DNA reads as TGTGCCAGTAGTAAGGGGGCGGGAGGGCCCTTCAATGAGCAGTTCTTC. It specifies CASSKGAGGPFNEQFF.